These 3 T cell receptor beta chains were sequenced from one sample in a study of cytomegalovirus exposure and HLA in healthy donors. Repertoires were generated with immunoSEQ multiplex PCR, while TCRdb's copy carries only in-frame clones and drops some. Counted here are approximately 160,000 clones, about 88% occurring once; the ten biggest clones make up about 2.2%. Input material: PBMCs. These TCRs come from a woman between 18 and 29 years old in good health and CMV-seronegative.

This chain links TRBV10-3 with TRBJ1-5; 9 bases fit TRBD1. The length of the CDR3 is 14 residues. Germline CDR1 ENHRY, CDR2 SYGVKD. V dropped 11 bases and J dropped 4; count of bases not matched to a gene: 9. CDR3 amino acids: CAAGPGQGNQPQHF. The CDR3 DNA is TGTGCCGCCGGACCGGGACAGGGAAATCAGCCCCAGCATTTT.

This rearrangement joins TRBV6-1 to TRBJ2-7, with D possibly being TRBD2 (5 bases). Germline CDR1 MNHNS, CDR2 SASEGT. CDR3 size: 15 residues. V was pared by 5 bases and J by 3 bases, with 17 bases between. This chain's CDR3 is CASSQGNGVLYEQYF. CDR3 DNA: TGTGCCAGCAGTCAAGGGAACGGGGTCCTCTACGAGCAGTACTTC.

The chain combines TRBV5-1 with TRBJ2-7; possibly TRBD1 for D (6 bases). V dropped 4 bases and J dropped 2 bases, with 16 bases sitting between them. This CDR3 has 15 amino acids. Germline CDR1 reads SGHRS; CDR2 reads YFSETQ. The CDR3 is CASSNSRGSTYEQYF. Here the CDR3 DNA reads TGCGCCAGCAGCAACAGCAGGGGCTCCACCTACGAGCAGTACTTC.